This T cell receptor (beta chain) derives from a study of Ad26.COV2.S vaccination and SARS-CoV-2 variants. The treatment is: some 19 received Ad26.COV2.S at low or high dose, single or two shots; roughly 5 received placebo; per-sample allocation not given. Day 63 following the first vaccine or placebo injection was when the samples were taken. The CDR3 loop spans 13 amino acids. The V segment lost 5 bases and the J segment 4 bases; nucleotides outside the gene matches: 4. Per the germline V gene, CDR1 is SGHRS and CDR2 is YFSETQ. Sequencing was performed with immunoSEQ multiplex PCR; in TCRdb, only in-frame clones are kept and a portion is missing. Of 400,000 to 450,000 clones in the sample, 90% were seen once.

This chain links TRBV5-1 with TRBJ2-7; 9 nucleotides agree with TRBD1. The sequencing used peripheral blood, collected in a trial of Ad26.COV2.S vaccine versus placebo. The TCR comes from a person aged 18-60 years who received the Ad26.COV2.S COVID-19 vaccine or a placebo. The CDR3 protein is CASRVQGAYEQYF. In DNA form, the CDR3 reads TGCGCCAGCAGGGTACAGGGGGCGTACGAGCAGTACTTC.